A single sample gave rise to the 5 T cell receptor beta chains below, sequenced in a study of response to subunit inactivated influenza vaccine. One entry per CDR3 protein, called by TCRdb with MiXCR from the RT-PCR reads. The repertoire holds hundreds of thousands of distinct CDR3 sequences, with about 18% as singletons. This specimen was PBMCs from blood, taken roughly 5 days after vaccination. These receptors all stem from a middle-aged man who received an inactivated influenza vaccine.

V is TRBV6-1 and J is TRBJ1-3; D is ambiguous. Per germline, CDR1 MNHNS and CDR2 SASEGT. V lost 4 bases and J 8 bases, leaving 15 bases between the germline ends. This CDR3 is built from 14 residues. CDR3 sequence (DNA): TGTGCCAGCAGTGCCCAGATTCCCATGGACACCATATATTTT. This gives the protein CASSAQIPMDTIYF.

In nucleotides, the CDR3 is TGCGCCAGCAGTCCAGACAGGGAGACCGGAAACACCATATATTTT. As protein: CASSPDRETGNTIYF. V is TRBV5-1 and J is TRBJ1-3; 7 bases fit TRBD1. V was pared by 5 bases and J by 4 bases, with 9 bases of the junction left unmatched. Germline lookup yields CDR1 SGHRS and CDR2 YFSETQ. CDR3 length: 15 residues.

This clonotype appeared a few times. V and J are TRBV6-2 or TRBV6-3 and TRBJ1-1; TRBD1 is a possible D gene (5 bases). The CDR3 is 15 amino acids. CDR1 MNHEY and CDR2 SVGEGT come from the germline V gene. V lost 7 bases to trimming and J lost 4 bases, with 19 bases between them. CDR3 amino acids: CASTLGRGSTTEAFF. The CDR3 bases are TGTGCCAGCACCCTCGGACGGGGGAGCACCACTGAAGCTTTCTTT.

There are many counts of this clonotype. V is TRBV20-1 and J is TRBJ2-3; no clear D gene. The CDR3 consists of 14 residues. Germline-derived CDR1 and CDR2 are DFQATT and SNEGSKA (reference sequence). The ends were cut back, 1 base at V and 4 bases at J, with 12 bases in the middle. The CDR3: CSARGLGIADTQYF. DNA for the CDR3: TGCAGTGCTAGAGGGCTAGGAATCGCAGATACGCAGTATTTT.

The CDR3 sequence is CASSSRVHTYNEQFF. The DNA of the CDR3 is TGTGCCAGTAGCAGTAGAGTACATACTTACAATGAGCAGTTCTTC. V and J are TRBV19 and TRBJ2-1; no firm D call. This CDR3 has 15 amino acids. The germline gives CDR1 LNHDA, CDR2 SQIVND (reference sequence). V lost 6 bases and J lost 4, with 16 bases in between.